The subject of this entry is one TCR beta chain. The entry originates in a study of blood T cell repertoires in COVID-19. Study overall: COVID-19 samples, acute and convalescent, were from the United States, Italy and Spain. Nucleic acid was either cDNA or gDNA, and it came from T cells, B-cell-depleted T cells, or PBMCs.

Authors' methods: For nucleated cells, counts were estimated from reference gene primer amplification. Repertoires were generated with immunoSEQ multiplex PCR, while TCRdb's copy carries only in-frame clones and drops some. Clone size and V and J calls were adopted from that table, with D and trimming inferred from the DNA. The profile shows about 150,000 clones, 60% to 85% of them singletons. This TCR was recovered from an elderly man with acute or convalescent COVID-19. The sample was peripheral blood.

The CDR3 coding sequence is TGTGCCAGCAGCCTTCTGGGAGGGGAAGAGACCCAGTACTTC. This translates into CASSLLGGEETQYF. This chain connects TRBV6-5 to TRBJ2-5; TRBD2 agrees at 7 bases. From germline, CDR1 is MNHEY and CDR2 SVGAGI. This CDR3 is 14 amino acids long. V was clipped by 6 bases and J by 3 bases; unmatched bases: 7.